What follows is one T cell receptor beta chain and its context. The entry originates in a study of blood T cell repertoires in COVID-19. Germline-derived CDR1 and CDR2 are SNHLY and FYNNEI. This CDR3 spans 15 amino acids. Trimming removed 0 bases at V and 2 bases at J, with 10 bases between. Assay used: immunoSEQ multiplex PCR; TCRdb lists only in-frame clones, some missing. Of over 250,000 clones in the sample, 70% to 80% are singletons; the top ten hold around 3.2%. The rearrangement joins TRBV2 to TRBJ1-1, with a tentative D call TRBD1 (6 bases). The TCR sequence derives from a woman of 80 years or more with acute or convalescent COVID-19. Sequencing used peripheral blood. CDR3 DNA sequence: TGTGCCAGCAGTGAAGCCAGGACAGAAAACACTGAAGCTTTCTTT. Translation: CASSEARTENTEAFF.